These 20 T cell receptor beta chains were sequenced from one sample in a study of blood T cell repertoires in COVID-19. Here immunoSEQ multiplex PCR was the method, and the copy in TCRdb shows in-frame clones only, minus some. The sample comprises nearly 50,000 clones, over 80% of which are singletons, and 2% to 2.5% rests with the top ten. The source material was peripheral blood. The receptors originated from a woman at least 80 years old with COVID-19, enrolled during active disease.

The chain joins TRBV4-1 to TRBJ2-7, with 9 bases aligning to TRBD2. Trimming cost V 1 base and J 5 bases; bases outside gene matches: 6. CDR1 is MGHRA and CDR2 is YSYEKL in the germline V gene. The CDR3 sequence is 15 residues long. CDR3 residues: CASSQVRAGGHEQYF. The CDR3 nucleotides are TGCGCCAGCAGCCAAGTCCGAGCGGGAGGCCACGAGCAGTACTTC.

V is TRBV18 and J is TRBJ1-6, with 9 positions matching TRBD1. The CDR3 length is 18 residues. V lost 1 base and J lost 2; bases outside the gene matches: 6. Germline CDR1 KGHSH, CDR2 LQKENI. This CDR3 is CASSPQGQGRAYNSPLHF. The CDR3 DNA sequence: TGTGCCAGCTCACCACAAGGACAGGGGAGAGCCTATAATTCACCCCTCCACTTT.

The rearrangement links TRBV28 to TRBJ1-2, with 8 bases matching TRBD1. There are 14 residues in the CDR3. V was pared by 10 bases and J by 5 bases, with 12 bases of the junction left unmatched. Germline assignment: CDR1 MDHEN and CDR2 SYDVKM. The CDR3 sequence: CAIMIQGGSYGYTF. The DNA of the CDR3 is TGTGCCATCATGATACAGGGGGGAAGTTATGGCTACACCTTC.

The DNA of the CDR3 is TGTGCCAGCACCGAAGGGGGTGAGCAGTTCTTC. The encoded protein is CASTEGGEQFF. The genes are TRBV6-4 and TRBJ2-1, with a weak D call TRBD1 (6 bases). This CDR3 contains 11 residues. V was clipped by 7 bases and J by 9 bases, with 10 bases between them. Germline assignment: CDR1 MRHNA and CDR2 SNTAGT.

The genes are TRBV28 and TRBJ1-2; 8 positions agree with TRBD1. J lost 4 bases, V lost 3 bases, and 10 bases had no gene match. The CDR3 sequence is 16 residues long. CDR1 is MDHEN, CDR2 SYDVKM, per germline. The CDR3 protein is CASSFVSTGAGYGYTF. CDR3 DNA: TGTGCCAGCAGTTTCGTTTCGACAGGGGCGGGCTATGGCTACACCTTC.

CDR3 DNA: TGTGCCAGTTCTAGGTTAAGGTCGCAGCCCCAGCATTTT. Protein sequence: CASSRLRSQPQHF. The chain employs TRBV19 and TRBJ1-5; no definite D call. CDR3 length: 13 residues. V was trimmed by 8 bases and J by 7 bases, leaving 15 bases between them. Germline CDR1 is LNHDA and CDR2 is SQIVND (reference sequence). The variable domain in full, completed from reference TRBV19 and TRBJ1-5, reads DGGITQSPKYLFRKEGQNVTLSCEQNLNHDAMYWYRQDPGQGLRLIYYSQIVNDFQKGDIAEGYSVSREKKESFPLTVTSAQKNPTAFYLCASSRLRSQPQHFGDGTRLSIL.

Here the CDR3 reads CASKFGGTGDTQYF. CDR3 DNA sequence: TGTGCCAGTAAATTTGGCGGGACTGGAGATACGCAGTATTTT. The chain couples TRBV19 to TRBJ2-3; tentatively, D is TRBD2 (6 bases). The germline V and J ends were trimmed by 7 bases and 5 bases, with 16 bases remaining between them. The germline CDR1 and CDR2 sequences are LNHDA and SQIVND (reference sequence). The CDR3 contains 14 residues.

This clone was detected only once. The V and J genes are TRBV5-4 and TRBJ2-1; 12 bases line up with TRBD1. Germline values: CDR1 SGHNT, CDR2 YYREEE (reference sequence). The CDR3 covers 15 residues. Trimming removed 6 bases from V and 7 bases from J; junction bases left unmatched: 8. CDR3 residues: CASNLPGQGANEQFF. DNA of the CDR3: TGTGCCAGCAACTTACCGGGACAGGGGGCAAATGAGCAGTTCTTC.

This rearrangement joins TRBV27 to TRBJ1-1, with 9 bases matching TRBD1. Germline V gene lookup returns CDR1 MNHEY and CDR2 SMNVEV (reference sequence). V gave up 6 bases and J gave up 2 bases; unmatched junction bases: 7. CDR3 size: 15 residues. CDR3 DNA sequence: TGTGCCAGCAGGACAACGGACAGGGGTAACACTGAAGCTTTCTTT. It yields the protein CASRTTDRGNTEAFF.

This clone was seen a handful of times. This rearrangement joins TRBV6-1 to TRBJ1-5, with D possibly TRBD1 on 6 matching bases. Trimming took off 3 bases at V and 3 bases at J, with 12 bases between the two ends. CDR3 length equals 15 residues. CDR1 and CDR2 from the germline V gene are MNHNS and SASEGT. The CDR3 region has the DNA TGTGCCAGCAGTGACCTACAGGGAATCAATCAGCCCCAGCATTTT. Amino acid sequence: CASSDLQGINQPQHF.

The V gene is TRBV4-1, the J gene TRBJ1-3; 8 nucleotides match TRBD1. The CDR3 runs 18 residues. The junction had 11 bases not matched to a gene; V was cut back by 3 bases and J by 1 base. Germline V lookup: CDR1 MGHRA, CDR2 YSYEKL. The CDR3 region has the DNA TGCGCCAGCAGCCAGACCAGTCCGGACAGGGCTTCTGGAAACACCATATATTTT. It is translated as CASSQTSPDRASGNTIYF.

The chain carries TRBV7-2 and TRBJ2-1; D not certain. The V gene's germline CDR1 is SGHTA and CDR2 FQGNSA. V lost 4 bases, J lost 9 bases, and 10 bases lay in between. CDR3 size: 12 residues. The CDR3 loop reads CASSSDSSEQFF. In nucleotides, the CDR3 is TGTGCCAGCAGCTCCGACTCGTCTGAGCAGTTCTTC.

This chain connects TRBV4-2 to TRBJ2-3; 7 bases match TRBD2. In germline, CDR1 is LGHNA, CDR2 YNFKEQ. With V trimmed by 7 bases and J by 5 bases, 15 bases remained unmatched. CDR3 length: 16 residues. CDR3 protein: CASTSVRGREGDTQYF. CDR3 nucleotides: TGTGCCAGCACCTCAGTGCGGGGCAGGGAGGGAGATACGCAGTATTTT.

Notes on this clone: An end of the junction does not agree with germline; a read error may underlie this. The chain joins TRBV7-7 to TRBJ2-3; 10 nucleotides match TRBD1. The CDR3 length is 15 residues. CDR1 and CDR2 from the germline V gene are SSHAT and FNYEAQ (reference sequence). The CDR3, as DNA: TGTGCTAGCAGCTTGACAGGGGGCGCGACAGATACGCAGTATTTT. Its translation: CASSLTGGATDTQYF.

The chain combines TRBV28 with TRBJ1-2; D is undetermined. Germline values: CDR1 MDHEN, CDR2 SYDVKM. The CDR3 has 13 amino acids. V was cut by 6 bases and J by 0 bases, with 8 bases left in between. Here the CDR3 reads CASRETANYGYTF. The DNA of the CDR3 is TGTGCCAGCAGGGAGACTGCTAACTATGGCTACACCTTC.

V and J are TRBV5-1 and TRBJ1-2, with 7 bases fitting TRBD1. The CDR3 covers 13 residues. Germline assignment: CDR1 SGHRS and CDR2 YFSETQ. The V and J ends lost 4 bases and 4 bases, in that order; junction bases with no gene match: 4. The CDR3 protein is CASSVDRSYGYTF. CDR3 coding DNA: TGCGCCAGCAGCGTGGACAGGAGCTATGGCTACACCTTC.

The chain carries TRBV7-2 and TRBJ1-6, with 9 bases aligning to TRBD1. Germline CDR1 reads SGHTA; CDR2 reads FQGNSA. The CDR3 length is 15 residues. Unmatched junction bases numbered 7, after V lost 5 bases and J lost 8 bases. The CDR3 loop reads CASSPNRDRDSPLHF. For the CDR3, the DNA is TGTGCCAGCAGCCCTAACCGGGACAGGGATTCACCCCTCCACTTT. Filled out from reference TRBV7-2 and TRBJ1-6, the complete variable domain reads GAGVSQSPSNKVTEKGKDVELRCDPISGHTALYWYRQSLGQGLEFLIYFQGNSAPDKSGLPSDRFSAERTGGSVSTLTIQRTQQEDSAVYLCASSPNRDRDSPLHFGNGTRLTVT.

Here the CDR3 reads CASSLSGGGVYGYTF. CDR3 nucleotide sequence: TGTGCCAGCAGCTTGTCAGGGGGCGGTGTCTATGGCTACACCTTC. V and J are TRBV5-6 and TRBJ1-2, with 8 positions matching TRBD1. Trimming at V came to 1 base and at J to 4 bases, leaving 6 bases not matched to a gene. CDR3 length: 15 amino acids. Germline values: CDR1 SGHDT, CDR2 YYEEEE.

The chain joins TRBV28 to TRBJ2-1; D might be TRBD2 (5 bases). The CDR3 runs 14 residues. From germline, CDR1 is MDHEN and CDR2 SYDVKM. The V end was cut by 6 bases, the J end by 8 bases, with 17 bases between. The CDR3 DNA follows: TGTGCCAGCAGACAAGAGGGAAGACTCCATGAGCAGTTCTTC. Its translation is CASRQEGRLHEQFF.

The CDR3 loop reads CASSFGGNTEAFF. The CDR3 bases are TGTGCCAGTTCCTTCGGAGGGAACACTGAAGCTTTCTTT. V usage is TRBV18 and J usage is TRBJ1-1; no clear D gene. CDR1 and CDR2 from the germline V gene are KGHSH and LQKENI. V lost 9 bases to trimming and J lost 1 base, with 12 bases between them. This CDR3 contains 13 residues.